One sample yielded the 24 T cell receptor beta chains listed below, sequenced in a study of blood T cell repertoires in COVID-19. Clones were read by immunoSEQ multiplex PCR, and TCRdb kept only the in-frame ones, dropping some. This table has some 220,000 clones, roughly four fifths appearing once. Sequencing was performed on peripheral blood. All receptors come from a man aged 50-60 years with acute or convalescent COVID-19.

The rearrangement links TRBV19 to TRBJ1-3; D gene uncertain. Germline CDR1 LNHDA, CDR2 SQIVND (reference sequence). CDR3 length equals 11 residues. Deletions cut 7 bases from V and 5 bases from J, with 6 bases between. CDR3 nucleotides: TGTGCCAGTACGACTAGAAACACCATATATTTT. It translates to CASTTRNTIYF.

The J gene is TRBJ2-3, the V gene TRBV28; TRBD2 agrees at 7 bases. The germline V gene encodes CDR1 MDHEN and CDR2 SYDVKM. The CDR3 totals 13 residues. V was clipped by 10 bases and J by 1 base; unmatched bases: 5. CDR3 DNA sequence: TGTGCCACCCAGCGGGGAGGCACAGATACGCAGTATTTT. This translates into CATQRGGTDTQYF.

The CDR3, as DNA: TGTGCCAGCAGCCGAGGGAGGCAGAACACAGATACGCAGTATTTT. Amino acids: CASSRGRQNTDTQYF. This chain joins TRBV11-3 and TRBJ2-3, with D possibly matching TRBD2 (6 bases). This CDR3 is built from 15 residues. V lost 5 bases and J lost 2, with 14 bases in between. The V gene's germline CDR1 is SGHNT and CDR2 YENEEA.

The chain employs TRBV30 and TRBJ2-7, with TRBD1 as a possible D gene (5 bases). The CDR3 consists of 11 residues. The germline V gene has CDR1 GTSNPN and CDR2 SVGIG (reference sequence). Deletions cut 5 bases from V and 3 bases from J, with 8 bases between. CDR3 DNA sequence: TGTGCCTGGCACGACAGCTACGAGCAGTACTTC. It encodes CAWHDSYEQYF.

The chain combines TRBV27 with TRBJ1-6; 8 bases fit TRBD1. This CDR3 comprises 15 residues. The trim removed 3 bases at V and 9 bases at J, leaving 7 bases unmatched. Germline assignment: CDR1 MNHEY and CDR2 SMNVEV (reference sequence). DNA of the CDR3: TGTGCCAGCAGTTTTTATGGACAGGGCGGTTCACCCCTCCACTTT. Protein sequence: CASSFYGQGGSPLHF.

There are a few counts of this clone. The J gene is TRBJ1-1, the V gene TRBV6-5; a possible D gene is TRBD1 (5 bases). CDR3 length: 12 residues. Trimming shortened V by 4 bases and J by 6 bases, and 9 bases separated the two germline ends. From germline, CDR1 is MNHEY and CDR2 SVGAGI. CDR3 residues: CASSWRGSEAFF. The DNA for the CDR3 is TGTGCCAGCAGTTGGCGGGGGTCTGAAGCTTTCTTT.

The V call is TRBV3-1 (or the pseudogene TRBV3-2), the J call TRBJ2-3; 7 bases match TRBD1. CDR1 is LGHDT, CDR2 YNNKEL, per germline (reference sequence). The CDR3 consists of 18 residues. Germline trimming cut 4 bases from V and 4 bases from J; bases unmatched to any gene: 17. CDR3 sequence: CASSRSDALQGVADTQYF. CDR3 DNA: TGTGCCAGCAGCCGCTCAGACGCCCTTCAGGGGGTGGCAGATACGCAGTATTTT.

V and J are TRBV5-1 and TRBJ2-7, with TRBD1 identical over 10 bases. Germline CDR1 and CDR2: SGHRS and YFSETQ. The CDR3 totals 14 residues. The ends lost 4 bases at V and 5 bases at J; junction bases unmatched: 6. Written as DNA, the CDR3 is TGCGCCAGCAGCCCGGGACAGGGGAGGCACGAGCAGTACTTC. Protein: CASSPGQGRHEQYF.

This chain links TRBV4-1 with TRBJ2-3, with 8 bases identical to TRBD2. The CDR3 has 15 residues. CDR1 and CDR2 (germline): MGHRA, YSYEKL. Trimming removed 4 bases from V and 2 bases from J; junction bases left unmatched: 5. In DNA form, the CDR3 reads TGCGCCAGCAGCCCGGGGGGGGACCTCACAGATACGCAGTATTTT. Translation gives CASSPGGDLTDTQYF.

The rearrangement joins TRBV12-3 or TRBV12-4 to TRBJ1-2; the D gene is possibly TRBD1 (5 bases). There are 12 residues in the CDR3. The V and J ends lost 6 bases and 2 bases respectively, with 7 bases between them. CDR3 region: CASSTGNYGYTF. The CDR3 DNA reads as TGTGCCAGCAGCACAGGAAACTATGGCTACACCTTC.

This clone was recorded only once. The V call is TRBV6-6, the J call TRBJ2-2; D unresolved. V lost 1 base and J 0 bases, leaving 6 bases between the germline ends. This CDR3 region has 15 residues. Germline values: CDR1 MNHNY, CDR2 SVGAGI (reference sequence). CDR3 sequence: CASSYLRANTGELFF. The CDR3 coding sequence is TGTGCCAGCAGTTACTTGAGAGCGAACACCGGGGAGCTGTTTTTT.

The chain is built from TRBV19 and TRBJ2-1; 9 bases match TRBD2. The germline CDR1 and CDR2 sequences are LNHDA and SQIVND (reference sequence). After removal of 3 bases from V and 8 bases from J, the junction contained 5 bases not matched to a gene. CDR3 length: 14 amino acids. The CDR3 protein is CASSMIAGEDEQFF. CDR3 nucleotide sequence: TGTGCCAGTAGTATGATAGCGGGAGAGGATGAGCAGTTCTTC.

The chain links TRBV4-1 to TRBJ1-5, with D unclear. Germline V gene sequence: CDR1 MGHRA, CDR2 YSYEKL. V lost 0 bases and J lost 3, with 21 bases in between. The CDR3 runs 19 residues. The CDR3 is CASSQDATRRTGNNQPQHF. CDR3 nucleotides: TGCGCCAGCAGCCAAGACGCTACCCGTCGAACGGGGAACAATCAGCCCCAGCATTTT.

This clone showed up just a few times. The CDR3 region has the DNA TGTGCCAGCGAGACAGGGTTCACCGGGGAGCTGTTTTTT. As protein: CASETGFTGELFF. This chain links TRBV2 with TRBJ2-2; 7 bases line up with TRBD1. Trimming took 8 bases from V and 4 from J; bases not matched to a gene: 4. This CDR3 has 13 residues. Germline values: CDR1 SNHLY, CDR2 FYNNEI.

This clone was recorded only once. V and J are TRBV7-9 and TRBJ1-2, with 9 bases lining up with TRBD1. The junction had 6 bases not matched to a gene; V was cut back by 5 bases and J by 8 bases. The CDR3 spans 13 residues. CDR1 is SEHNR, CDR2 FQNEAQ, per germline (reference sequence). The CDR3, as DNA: TGTGCCAGCAGCGTGGGACAGGGTGACGGCTACACCTTC. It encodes CASSVGQGDGYTF.

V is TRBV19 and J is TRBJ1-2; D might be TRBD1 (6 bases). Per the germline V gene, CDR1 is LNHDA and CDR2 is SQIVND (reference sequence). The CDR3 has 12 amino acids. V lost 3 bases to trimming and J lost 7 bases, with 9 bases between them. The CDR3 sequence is CASSIGGLGYTF. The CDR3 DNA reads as TGTGCCAGTAGTATCGGGGGGCTTGGCTACACCTTC.

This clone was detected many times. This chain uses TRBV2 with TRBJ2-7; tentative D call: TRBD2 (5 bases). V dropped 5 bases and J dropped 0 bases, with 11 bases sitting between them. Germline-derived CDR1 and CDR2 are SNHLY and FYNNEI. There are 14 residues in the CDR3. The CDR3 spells CASSLHGSSYEQYF. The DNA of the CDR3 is TGTGCCAGCAGTTTGCATGGGAGCTCCTACGAGCAGTACTTC.

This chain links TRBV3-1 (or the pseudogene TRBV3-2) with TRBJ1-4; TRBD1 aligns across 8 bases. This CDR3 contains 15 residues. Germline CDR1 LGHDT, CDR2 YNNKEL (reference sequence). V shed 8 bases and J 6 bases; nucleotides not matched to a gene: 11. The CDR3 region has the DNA TGTGCCAGCCAGGCAGGGGGCGTTTCTCATGAAAAACTGTTTTTT. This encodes CASQAGGVSHEKLFF.

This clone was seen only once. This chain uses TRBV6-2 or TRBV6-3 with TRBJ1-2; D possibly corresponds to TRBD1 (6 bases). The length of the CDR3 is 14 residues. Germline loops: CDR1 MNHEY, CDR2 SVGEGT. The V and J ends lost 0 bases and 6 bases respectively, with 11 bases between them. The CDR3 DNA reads TGTGCCAGCAGTTACTCGACGGGGGGCCATGGCTACACCTTC. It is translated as CASSYSTGGHGYTF.

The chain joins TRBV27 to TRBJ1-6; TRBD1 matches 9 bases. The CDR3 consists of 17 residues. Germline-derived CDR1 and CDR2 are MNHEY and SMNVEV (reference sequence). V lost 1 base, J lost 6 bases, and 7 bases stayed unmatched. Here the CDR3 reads CASSLFGQGYGNSPLHF. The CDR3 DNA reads TGTGCCAGCAGTTTATTTGGACAGGGGTATGGTAATTCACCCCTCCACTTT.

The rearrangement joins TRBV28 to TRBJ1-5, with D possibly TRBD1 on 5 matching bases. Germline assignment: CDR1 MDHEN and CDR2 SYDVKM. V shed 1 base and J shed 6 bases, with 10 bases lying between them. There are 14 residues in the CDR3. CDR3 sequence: CASSLLLGGQPQHF. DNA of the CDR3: TGTGCCAGCAGTTTATTGTTGGGGGGTCAGCCCCAGCATTTT.

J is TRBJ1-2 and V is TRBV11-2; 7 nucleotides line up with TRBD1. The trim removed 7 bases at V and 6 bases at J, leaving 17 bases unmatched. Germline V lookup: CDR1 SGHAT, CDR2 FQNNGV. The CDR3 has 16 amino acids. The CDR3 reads CASTLTLTGSVNGYTF. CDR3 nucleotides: TGTGCCAGCACCCTAACCCTGACAGGGTCTGTAAATGGCTACACCTTC.

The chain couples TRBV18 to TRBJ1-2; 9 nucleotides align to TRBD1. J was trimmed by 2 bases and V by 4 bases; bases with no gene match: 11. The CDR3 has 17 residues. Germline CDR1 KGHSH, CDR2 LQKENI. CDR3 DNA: TGTGCCAGCTCACTCAACAGGGGGCGAGGCCAAAACTATGGCTACACCTTC. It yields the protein CASSLNRGRGQNYGYTF. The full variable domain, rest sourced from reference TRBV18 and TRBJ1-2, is NAGVMQNPRHLVRRRGQEARLRCSPMKGHSHVYWYRQLPEEGLKFMVYLQKENIIDESGMPKERFSAEFPKEGPSILRIQQVVRGDSAAYFCASSLNRGRGQNYGYTFGSGTRLTVV.

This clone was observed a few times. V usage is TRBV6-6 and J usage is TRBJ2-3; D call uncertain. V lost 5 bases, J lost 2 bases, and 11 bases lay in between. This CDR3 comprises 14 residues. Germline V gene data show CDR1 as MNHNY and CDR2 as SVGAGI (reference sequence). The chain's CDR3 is CASSTKTSTDTQYF. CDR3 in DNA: TGTGCCAGCAGTACCAAGACTTCCACAGATACGCAGTATTTT.